The 8 T cell receptor beta chains below were found in one sample sequenced in a study of blood T cells in healthy people across ages. The second PCR ran roughly 7 to 12 cycles with a sample-barcoded 5' primer and J-beta primers. TCRdb passed the 5' RACE reads through MiXCR, listing each CDR3 protein once. The repertoire holds about 1.7 million distinct CDR3 sequences, with over 25% as singletons. Sequencing was performed on blood. The origin of the receptors is a woman aged 30 to 39 in good health.

In the case of this clonotype: Since a much larger clone is just one base distant, this may be a read error. The rearrangement links TRBV28 to TRBJ2-1; 7 bases are a match to TRBD1. The CDR3 length is 15 residues. The germline CDR1 and CDR2 sequences are MDHEN and SYDVKM. V gave up 5 bases and J gave up 10 bases; unmatched junction bases: 14. CDR3 protein: CASSLPEGGRYEQFF. Written as DNA, the CDR3 is TGTGCCAGCAGTCTCCCCGAAGGGGGCAGGTACGAGCAGTTCTTC.

This clonotype was seen a few times. The chain employs TRBV27 and TRBJ2-3; TRBD2 might be the D (6 bases). Trimming removed 5 bases at V and 2 bases at J, with 14 bases between. This CDR3 comprises 15 residues. The germline V gene encodes CDR1 MNHEY and CDR2 SMNVEV (reference sequence). The CDR3: CASSHIADHTDTQYF. The CDR3 DNA reads as TGTGCCAGCAGTCATATAGCGGACCACACAGATACGCAGTATTTT.

The J gene is TRBJ2-2, the V gene TRBV12-3 or TRBV12-4, with D hard to call. The CDR3 is 16 residues long. V dropped 6 bases and J dropped 2 bases, with 16 bases sitting between them. DNA for the CDR3: TGTGCCAGCAGACCCTTGGCGTCAAGTAACACCGGGGAGCTGTTTTTT. This sequence encodes CASRPLASSNTGELFF.

The table lists this clonotype with a few counts. The rearrangement uses TRBV12-3 or TRBV12-4 and TRBJ1-2; 7 nucleotides match TRBD1. The CDR3 totals 15 residues. The trim removed 4 bases at V and 8 bases at J, leaving 13 bases unmatched. The CDR3: CASSSDRAATRGYTF. DNA of the CDR3: TGTGCCAGCAGTTCCGACAGGGCAGCCACTAGAGGCTACACCTTC.

This clonotype was counted between two and nine times. The rearrangement uses TRBV18 and TRBJ1-1; D gene uncertain. This CDR3 is built from 13 residues. The germline V and J ends were trimmed by 6 bases and 1 base, with 9 bases remaining between them. Germline V gene sequence: CDR1 KGHSH, CDR2 LQKENI. As DNA, the CDR3 is TGTGCCAGCTCCGGCCCAGCGAACACTGAAGCTTTCTTT. Its translation is CASSGPANTEAFF.

This clonotype has at least ten counts. V usage is TRBV12-3 or TRBV12-4 and J usage is TRBJ2-5, with D perhaps given as TRBD1 or TRBD2 (5 bases each). The CDR3 length is 13 residues. Deletions cut 3 bases from V and 4 bases from J, with 9 bases between. Here the CDR3 reads CASSFRGAETQYF. The CDR3 region has the DNA TGTGCCAGCAGTTTCAGAGGGGCAGAGACCCAGTACTTC.

The chain joins TRBV9 to TRBJ2-7; tentative D call: TRBD2 (6 bases). Germline V gives CDR1 SGDLS, CDR2 YYNGEE. The CDR3 has 14 residues. Trimming removed 1 base at V and 6 bases at J, with 14 bases between. CDR3 bases: TGTGCCAGCAGCGTATCTCCCGGGGGTACCGAGCAGTACTTC. Protein sequence: CASSVSPGGTEQYF.

The gene calls are TRBV24-1 and TRBJ1-2; a weak D match, TRBD1 (5 bases). CDR3 length equals 13 residues. Germline loops: CDR1 KGHDR, CDR2 SFDVKD. V was cut by 5 bases and J by 1 base, with 7 bases left in between. The CDR3 loop is CATSVDSNYGYTF. As DNA, the CDR3 is TGTGCCACCAGTGTCGACAGTAACTATGGCTACACCTTC.